The present T cell receptor beta chain was sequenced within a study of T cell repertoires in ileal Crohn's disease. Study-wide context: Per sample, about 460 nanograms of biopsy DNA were TCRB immunosequenced.

Time point reported: proximal margin of the surgical specimen (macroscopically non-inflamed). Study results and limitations: All patients with clonality above 26.8% had endoscopic recurrence. High-frequency clones were more common in sorted CD8 than CD4 cells. Active smokers at surgery had more clonal expansions than non-smokers.

The V segment lost 3 bases and the J segment 1 base; nucleotides outside the gene matches: 12. Looked up from germline, CDR1 is GTSNPN and CDR2 is SVGIG (reference sequence). This CDR3 is built from 18 residues. As concerns this clone: What it recognizes is unknown.

Here immunoSEQ multiplex PCR was the method, and the copy in TCRdb shows in-frame clones only, minus some. The sample has approximately 7,000 clones; 74% are singletons. Sequenced sample: ileal tissue. V and J are TRBV30 and TRBJ2-1, with 10 nucleotides matching TRBD2. The sequence came from an adult with Crohn's disease. The CDR3: CAWSLEGASGGSYNEQFF. CDR3 coding DNA: TGTGCCTGGAGCCTGGAGGGGGCTAGCGGGGGATCCTACAATGAGCAGTTCTTC.